What follows are 21 T cell receptor beta chains derived from one specimen sequenced in a study of blood T cell repertoires in COVID-19. Repertoires were generated with immunoSEQ multiplex PCR, while TCRdb's copy carries only in-frame clones and drops some. The top ten clones hold about a sixth of a sample with 7,500 to 8,500 clones, more than 60% of them seen once. Sequencing was performed on peripheral blood. Source of these receptors: a human donor in a cohort sampled during active COVID-19.

The V and J genes are TRBV5-1 and TRBJ2-1, with 7 bases that match TRBD1. The CDR3 covers 15 residues. The V gene end was trimmed by 2 bases and the J gene end by 1 base; junction bases not matched to a gene: 3. CDR1 is SGHRS, CDR2 YFSETQ, per germline. DNA for the CDR3: TGCGCCAGCAGCTTTACAGGGGTTTCCTACAATGAGCAGTTCTTC. Its translation: CASSFTGVSYNEQFF.

V gene TRBV7-8 combines with J gene TRBJ1-2; a possible D gene is TRBD1 (5 bases). The CDR3 contains 15 residues. Trimming left V 0 bases short and J 3 bases short, with 11 bases between. CDR1 and CDR2 (germline): SGHVS, FQNEAQ. CDR3 amino acids: CASSLAGRVDYGYTF. The CDR3 DNA reads TGTGCCAGCAGCTTAGCGGGCAGGGTCGACTATGGCTACACCTTC.

The gene calls are TRBV2 and TRBJ2-1, with 9 positions matching TRBD2. The V gene end was trimmed by 1 base and the J gene end by 10 bases; junction bases not matched to a gene: 8. The CDR3 totals 15 residues. Germline V lookup: CDR1 SNHLY, CDR2 FYNNEI. Here the CDR3 DNA reads TGTGCCAGCAGTGAAGGGGCTAGCGGGGCACCGGAGCAGTTCTTC. This translates into CASSEGASGAPEQFF. The whole variable domain, filled in from reference TRBV2 and TRBJ2-1, reads EPEVTQTPSHQVTQMGQEVILRCVPISNHLYFYWYRQILGQKVEFLVSFYNNEISEKSEIFDDQFSVERPDGSNFTLKIRSTKLEDSAMYFCASSEGASGAPEQFFGPGTRLTVL.

Points on this clone: The junction does not match germline at one end; this may be a read error. The gene calls are TRBV2 and TRBJ1-1; 7 bases match TRBD1. CDR1 and CDR2 (germline): SNHLY, FYNNEI. There are 13 residues in the CDR3. The CDR3 sequence is CLADRAPSPEAFF. In DNA, the CDR3 is TGCCTAGCCGACAGGGCCCCTTCCCCTGAAGCTTTCTTT.

The CDR3, as DNA: TGTGCCATCCTTGCGGGCACTGAAGCTTTCTTT. It encodes CAILAGTEAFF. The chain combines TRBV10-3 with TRBJ1-1; D gene uncertain. V lost 8 bases and J 4 bases, leaving 8 bases between the germline ends. Germline CDR1 reads ENHRY; CDR2 reads SYGVKD. This CDR3 region has 11 residues.

The chain uses TRBV28 and TRBJ1-3; D is ambiguous. Germline CDR1 is MDHEN and CDR2 is SYDVKM. Trimming stripped 8 bases from V and 1 base from J, with 12 bases between. The CDR3 totals 14 residues. The CDR3 DNA reads TGTGCCAGCGGCCTGTGGCAATCTGGAAACACCATATATTTT. It specifies CASGLWQSGNTIYF.

This clone was observed once. The chain combines TRBV5-4 with TRBJ2-1; 10 bases align to TRBD2. In germline, CDR1 is SGHNT, CDR2 YYREEE (reference sequence). After removal of 4 bases from V and 7 bases from J, the junction contained 8 bases not matched to a gene. The CDR3 is made up of 15 amino acids. The CDR3 reads CASSPGLASPNEQFF. For the CDR3, the DNA is TGTGCCAGCAGCCCGGGACTAGCGAGTCCTAATGAGCAGTTCTTC.

V and J are TRBV5-1 and TRBJ2-7; 10 nucleotides align to TRBD1. V lost 2 bases, J lost 5 bases, and 4 bases stayed unmatched. The CDR3 length is 14 residues. The germline CDR1 and CDR2 sequences are SGHRS and YFSETQ. CDR3 coding DNA: TGCGCCAGCAGCTTAGGGACAGGGGAGGACGAGCAGTACTTC. As protein: CASSLGTGEDEQYF.

The chain carries TRBV24-1 and TRBJ2-7, with TRBD2 identical over 10 bases. V gave up 2 bases and J gave up 2 bases; unmatched junction bases: 2. The CDR3 runs to 15 residues. From germline, CDR1 is KGHDR and CDR2 SFDVKD. The CDR3 sequence is CATSDCSGRTYEQYF. The CDR3 nucleotides read TGTGCCACCAGTGATTGTAGCGGGAGGACCTACGAGCAGTACTTC.

The CDR3 DNA follows: TGTGCCAGCAGTCGGGACAACTCCTACGAGCAGTACTTC. It codes for CASSRDNSYEQYF. This chain connects TRBV6-5 to TRBJ2-7, with D possibly matching TRBD1 (6 bases). Germline V CDR1 and CDR2: MNHEY, SVGAGI. Trimming shortened V by 5 bases and J by 0 bases, and 8 bases separated the two germline ends. The CDR3 has 13 residues.

In DNA, the CDR3 is TGCGCCAGCAGCGGACTAGCGGGTCCTACCTACGAGCAGTACTTC. This translates into CASSGLAGPTYEQYF. The rearrangement joins TRBV5-1 to TRBJ2-7, with 11 positions matching TRBD2. The germline gives CDR1 SGHRS, CDR2 YFSETQ. This CDR3 contains 15 residues. Trimming removed 4 bases from V and 2 bases from J; junction bases left unmatched: 5. Full variable domain (outside the CDR3, taken from reference TRBV5-1 and TRBJ2-7): KAGVTQTPRYLIKTRGQQVTLSCSPISGHRSVSWYQQTPGQGLQFLFEYFSETQRNKGNFPGRFSGRQFSNSRSEMNVSTLELGDSALYLCASSGLAGPTYEQYFGPGTRLTVT.

This clone came up a few times. The rearrangement uses TRBV6-2 or TRBV6-3 and TRBJ2-7; 10 bases are a match to TRBD1. The CDR3 has 16 amino acids. J gave up 1 base and V 6 bases, and 9 bases lay outside the gene matches. Per germline, CDR1 MNHEY and CDR2 SVGEGT. The CDR3 nucleotides read TGTGCCAGCAGCGAACCGGGACAGGGGTATTCCTACGAGCAGTACTTC. Residues: CASSEPGQGYSYEQYF.

V gene TRBV20-1 combines with J gene TRBJ1-1; 10 bases agree with TRBD1. After removal of 3 bases from V and 1 base from J, the junction contained 11 bases not matched to a gene. The germline V gene encodes CDR1 DFQATT and CDR2 SNEGSKA (reference sequence). The CDR3 totals 17 residues. The CDR3 is CSASDWVGQGRNTEAFF. CDR3 nucleotides: TGCAGTGCTAGTGATTGGGTGGGACAGGGGAGGAACACTGAAGCTTTCTTT.

The V call is TRBV25-1, the J call TRBJ1-1, with a possible D match to TRBD1 (6 bases). CDR3 size: 15 residues. The germline V gene encodes CDR1 MGHDK and CDR2 SYGVNS. Trimming left V 5 bases short and J 0 bases short, with 13 bases between. CDR3 in amino acids: CASSREGGVNTEAFF. As DNA, the CDR3 is TGTGCCAGCAGTCGAGAAGGGGGGGTGAACACTGAAGCTTTCTTT.

The chain employs TRBV7-8 and TRBJ2-7; 8 bases map to TRBD1. J lost 3 bases, V lost 5 bases, and 15 bases had no gene match. Germline values: CDR1 SGHVS, CDR2 FQNEAQ. This CDR3 has 17 amino acids. For the CDR3, the DNA is TGTGCCAGCAGCATTCGATCAGGACAGGGTGCTCTCTACGAGCAGTACTTC. This sequence encodes CASSIRSGQGALYEQYF. Full variable domain (remainder filled in from reference TRBV7-8 and TRBJ2-7): GAGVSQSPRYKVAKRGQDVALRCDPISGHVSLFWYQQALGQGPEFLTYFQNEAQLDKSGLPSDRFFAERPEGSVSTLKIQRTQQEDSAVYLCASSIRSGQGALYEQYFGPGTRLTVT.

V usage is TRBV4-3 and J usage is TRBJ1-2; D uncertain. Germline CDR1 reads LGHNA; CDR2 reads YSLEER. This CDR3 region has 13 residues. Trimming shortened V by 1 base and J by 6 bases, and 9 bases separated the two germline ends. The CDR3 DNA reads as TGCGCCAGCAGCCAAGCGGACTCGGATGGCTACACCTTC. Protein product: CASSQADSDGYTF.

The chain uses TRBV6-5 and TRBJ2-7, with a tentative D call TRBD2 (6 bases). The V gene lost 10 bases and the J gene lost 3 bases, with 10 bases spanning the gap. Germline V CDR1 and CDR2: MNHEY, SVGAGI. This CDR3 spans 11 amino acids. Here the CDR3 DNA reads TGTGCCACCCTGGGGGGCTACGAGCAGTACTTC. Translating it yields CATLGGYEQYF.

This chain uses TRBV29-1 with TRBJ2-2; the match to TRBD2 covers 13 bases. V lost 5 bases, J lost 4 bases, and 10 bases stayed unmatched. CDR3 length equals 17 residues. The V gene's germline CDR1 is SQVTM and CDR2 ANQGSEA. The CDR3 DNA is TGCAGCGTTCGAGGCACTAGCGGGAGGGCCAGCACCGGGGAGCTGTTTTTT. This encodes CSVRGTSGRASTGELFF.

This clone was seen a single time. The V and J genes are TRBV2 and TRBJ2-7; D is unclear. The CDR3 is 15 residues long. Trimming removed 1 base at V and 3 bases at J, with 13 bases between. CDR1 and CDR2 (germline): SNHLY, FYNNEI. The DNA for the CDR3 is TGTGCCAGCAGTGAAGTCCCGATTCTAAACTACGAGCAGTACTTC. Amino acids: CASSEVPILNYEQYF.

The chain employs TRBV6-6 and TRBJ1-5; 8 positions match TRBD1. The CDR3 sequence is 15 residues long. The ends lost 0 bases at V and 4 bases at J; junction bases unmatched: 2. Germline CDR1 and CDR2: MNHNY and SVGAGI (reference sequence). The DNA for the CDR3 is TGTGCCAGCAGTTACTCGCAGGGGGCAAATCAGCCCCAGCATTTT. Protein sequence: CASSYSQGANQPQHF.

V gene TRBV4-2 combines with J gene TRBJ2-2, with D possibly matching TRBD2 (5 bases). CDR3 length: 17 residues. Deletions cut 0 bases from V and 3 bases from J, with 14 bases between. Germline V gene sequence: CDR1 LGHNA, CDR2 YNFKEQ. Here the CDR3 reads CASSQDIFGVDTGELFF. The DNA for the CDR3 is TGTGCCAGCAGCCAAGATATCTTCGGGGTGGACACCGGGGAGCTGTTTTTT.